Listed here are 17 T cell receptor beta chains from one sample, sequenced in a study of blood T cell repertoires in COVID-19. The repertoire was sequenced with immunoSEQ multiplex PCR; TCRdb's copy has only in-frame clones and lacks some. The table shows a few hundred thousand clones, with around 81% occurring only once. Material for sequencing was PBMCs or T cells enriched from blood (not recorded which). The receptors originated from a man aged 50 or older who had recovered from COVID-19.

J is TRBJ1-5 and V is TRBV18, with D possibly TRBD1 on 5 matching bases. The CDR3 contains 17 residues. Looked up from germline, CDR1 is KGHSH and CDR2 is LQKENI. With 6 bases removed from V and 4 bases from J, the gap between germline ends came to 22 bases. CDR3 DNA: TGTGCCAGCTCCCCCACCGCGGGCCAGGGAGGGAATCAGCCCCAGCATTTT. It yields the protein CASSPTAGQGGNQPQHF.

This rearrangement joins TRBV7-2 to TRBJ1-4; D unresolved. This CDR3 is 15 amino acids long. Germline-derived CDR1 and CDR2 are SGHTA and FQGNSA. V lost 5 bases and J 4 bases, leaving 14 bases between the germline ends. The CDR3 DNA follows: TGTGCCAGCAGCCCATGGGGAGGGATTAATGAAAAACTGTTTTTT. This encodes CASSPWGGINEKLFF.

The chain employs TRBV15 and TRBJ1-4; perhaps TRBD1 as D (5 bases). V lost 1 base to trimming and J lost 7 bases, with 16 bases between them. The CDR3 is made up of 16 amino acids. CDR1 LNHNV and CDR2 YYDKDF come from the germline V gene (reference sequence). In DNA, the CDR3 is TGTGCCACCAGCAGAGGAGGGGCAGGGAGGGTTGAAAAACTGTTTTTT. This codes for CATSRGGAGRVEKLFF.

This chain connects TRBV19 to TRBJ1-2, with 7 positions matching TRBD1. The CDR3 covers 14 residues. Germline loops: CDR1 LNHDA, CDR2 SQIVND (reference sequence). The trim removed 4 bases at V and 4 bases at J, leaving 6 bases unmatched. Here the CDR3 DNA reads TGTGCCAGTAGTACTAACAGGGGTGGCTATGGCTACACCTTC. This codes for CASSTNRGGYGYTF.

This rearrangement joins TRBV5-6 to TRBJ2-5; 7 nucleotides agree with TRBD2. The CDR3 is made up of 15 amino acids. Germline V lookup: CDR1 SGHDT, CDR2 YYEEEE. Unmatched junction bases numbered 7, after V lost 1 base and J lost 4 bases. The CDR3 is CASSLYTSDGETQYF. DNA of the CDR3: TGTGCCAGCAGCTTGTATACTAGCGACGGAGAGACCCAGTACTTC. Looking up the rest from reference TRBV5-6 and TRBJ2-5 gives the full variable domain: DAGVTQSPTHLIKTRGQQVTLRCSPKSGHDTVSWYQQALGQGPQFIFQYYEEEERQRGNFPDRFSGHQFPNYSSELNVNALLLGDSALYLCASSLYTSDGETQYFGPGTRLLVL.

The chain carries TRBV30 and TRBJ1-2; perhaps TRBD1 as D (6 bases). V was trimmed by 2 bases and J by 8 bases, leaving 9 bases between them. The CDR3 consists of 11 residues. Germline loops: CDR1 GTSNPN, CDR2 SVGIG (reference sequence). CDR3 protein: CAWSLRGGYTF. DNA for the CDR3: TGTGCCTGGAGTCTCAGGGGCGGCTACACCTTC.

The chain has TRBV6-5 and TRBJ1-6; D not certain. The germline CDR1 and CDR2 sequences are MNHEY and SVGAGI. There are 15 residues in the CDR3. Deletions cut 6 bases from V and 0 bases from J, with 9 bases between. The chain's CDR3 is CASSLGSSYNSPLHF. CDR3 bases: TGTGCCAGCAGCCTTGGCAGCTCCTATAATTCACCCCTCCACTTT.

The chain combines TRBV18 with TRBJ1-5, with TRBD1 identical over 9 bases. Losses at the gene ends were 3 bases for V and 6 bases for J; bases not matched to a gene: 3. Germline-derived CDR1 and CDR2 are KGHSH and LQKENI. CDR3 length: 14 residues. The CDR3 loop reads CASSPGTGSQPQHF. The CDR3 DNA follows: TGTGCCAGCTCACCGGGGACAGGGAGTCAGCCCCAGCATTTT.

The chain uses TRBV23-1 and TRBJ2-7; D is undetermined. TRBV23-1 is assigned to the ORF class and has an uncertain function. CDR3 length: 14 amino acids. Trimming shortened V by 2 bases and J by 3 bases, and 11 bases separated the two germline ends. CDR3 residues: CASSQPYHFYEQYF. The CDR3, as DNA: TGCGCCAGCAGTCAACCCTACCACTTCTACGAGCAGTACTTC.

There are a few counts of this clone. V and J are TRBV5-1 and TRBJ2-4; tentatively, D is TRBD2 (6 bases). The CDR3 is 16 residues long. The germline V gene encodes CDR1 SGHRS and CDR2 YFSETQ. Trimming removed 0 bases at V and 6 bases at J, with 16 bases between. CDR3: CASSLDAGTPGNIQYF. CDR3 bases: TGCGCCAGCAGCTTGGATGCGGGGACCCCTGGAAACATTCAGTACTTC. Full variable domain (outside the CDR3, taken from reference TRBV5-1 and TRBJ2-4): KAGVTQTPRYLIKTRGQQVTLSCSPISGHRSVSWYQQTPGQGLQFLFEYFSETQRNKGNFPGRFSGRQFSNSRSEMNVSTLELGDSALYLCASSLDAGTPGNIQYFGAGTRLSVL.

The chain joins TRBV29-1 to TRBJ2-7; TRBD2 matches 9 bases. From germline, CDR1 is SQVTM and CDR2 ANQGSEA. V gave up 4 bases and J gave up 7 bases; unmatched junction bases: 8. This CDR3 is 13 amino acids long. Written as DNA, the CDR3 is TGCAGCGTTGGGGGTAGCGGGAGTTGGGAGCAGTACTTC. Translating gives CSVGGSGSWEQYF.

The chain uses TRBV9 and TRBJ2-1; 8 nucleotides align to TRBD2. This CDR3 contains 16 residues. CDR1 and CDR2 (germline): SGDLS, YYNGEE. V shed 3 bases and J 9 bases; nucleotides not matched to a gene: 14. CDR3 sequence: CASSALAGPTLGEQFF. The CDR3 nucleotides are TGTGCCAGCAGCGCCCTAGCGGGCCCAACTCTCGGTGAGCAGTTCTTC.

This sequence joins TRBV3-1 (or the pseudogene TRBV3-2) and TRBJ1-3; D gene unclear. This CDR3 is 14 amino acids long. Trimming removed 5 bases from V and 4 bases from J, with 12 bases in between. Germline-derived CDR1 and CDR2 are LGHDT and YNNKEL (reference sequence). The CDR3: CASSWQTRGNTIYF. Here the CDR3 DNA reads TGTGCCAGCAGCTGGCAGACGAGGGGAAACACCATATATTTT.

The chain carries TRBV18 and TRBJ1-5; 7 bases agree with TRBD1. This CDR3 spans 17 amino acids. CDR1 and CDR2 from the germline V gene are KGHSH and LQKENI. With V trimmed by 4 bases and J by 0 bases, 9 bases remained unmatched. CDR3 sequence reads: CASSRTGAIFSNQPQHF. DNA for the CDR3: TGTGCCAGCTCACGGACAGGAGCCATTTTTAGCAATCAGCCCCAGCATTTT.

The chain carries TRBV27 and TRBJ1-2; possibly TRBD1 for D (5 bases). The CDR3 covers 14 residues. The V end was cut by 6 bases, the J end by 4 bases, with 15 bases between. CDR1 and CDR2 (germline): MNHEY, SMNVEV (reference sequence). The DNA for the CDR3 is TGTGCCAGCAGGGCCAGACAGACTGGCTATGGCTACACCTTC. Translated, it gives CASRARQTGYGYTF.

This chain uses TRBV6-1 with TRBJ2-5; D gene uncertain. V lost 2 bases, J lost 5 bases, and 6 bases lay in between. CDR3 length: 12 amino acids. Per the germline V gene, CDR1 is MNHNS and CDR2 is SASEGT. The CDR3 DNA is TGTGCCAGCAGTGAACCCCGGGAGACCCAGTACTTC. Translating gives CASSEPRETQYF.

This clone was picked up one time. The gene calls are TRBV19 and TRBJ1-1; D is perhaps TRBD1 (5 bases). V gave up 1 base and J gave up 1 base, with 7 bases separating them. Per the germline V gene, CDR1 is LNHDA and CDR2 is SQIVND (reference sequence). The CDR3 has 14 amino acids. The DNA for the CDR3 is TGTGCCAGTAGTATAGGACAGAGGAACACTGAAGCTTTCTTT. Its translation is CASSIGQRNTEAFF.